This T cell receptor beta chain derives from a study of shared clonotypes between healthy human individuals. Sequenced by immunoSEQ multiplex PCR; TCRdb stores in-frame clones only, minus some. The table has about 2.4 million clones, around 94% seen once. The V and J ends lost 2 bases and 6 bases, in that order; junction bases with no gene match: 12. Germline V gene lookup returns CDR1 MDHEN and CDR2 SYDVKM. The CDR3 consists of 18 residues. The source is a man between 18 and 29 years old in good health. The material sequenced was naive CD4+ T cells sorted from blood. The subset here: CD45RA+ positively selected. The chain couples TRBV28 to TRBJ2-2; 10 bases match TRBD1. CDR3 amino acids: CASSLTPGTGDRAGELFF. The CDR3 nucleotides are TGTGCCAGCAGTTTAACTCCCGGGACAGGGGATCGAGCCGGGGAGCTGTTTTTT.